This entry lists 27 T cell receptor beta chains sequenced from one sample in a study of technical replicates of blood from several donors. Method: immunoSEQ multiplex PCR; TCRdb's copy keeps in-frame clones and lacks some. The sample gives about 62,000 clones, 87% of which show up once; around 4.9% is in the top ten. The sequenced sample was PBMCs. Every receptor here comes from a human donor in good health. Some clones in this sample may be carry-over from other donors' samples.

The rearrangement links TRBV30 to TRBJ1-5; possible D gene TRBD1, 5 bases. The CDR3 runs to 13 residues. Germline V lookup: CDR1 GTSNPN, CDR2 SVGIG (reference sequence). The V gene lost 2 bases and the J gene lost 7 bases, with 12 bases spanning the gap. The CDR3 region is CAWSPKGFQPQHF. The CDR3 coding sequence is TGTGCCTGGAGTCCTAAGGGGTTCCAGCCCCAGCATTTT.

This clone was observed once. J is TRBJ2-7 and V is TRBV5-1, with 7 bases aligning to TRBD2. The CDR3 covers 15 residues. Germline V gene lookup returns CDR1 SGHRS and CDR2 YFSETQ. Trimming cost V 7 bases and J 2 bases; bases outside gene matches: 12. For the CDR3, the DNA is TGCGCCAGCCGCGAGGTGTTCCGGGGGGCCTACGAGCAGTACTTC. As protein: CASREVFRGAYEQYF.

This clone was detected once. The chain has TRBV9 and TRBJ1-2; possible D gene TRBD1, 5 bases. The CDR3 extends over 14 amino acids. V was trimmed by 0 bases and J by 4 bases, leaving 10 bases between them. Germline CDR1 reads SGDLS; CDR2 reads YYNGEE. CDR3 region: CASSVGQGFYGYTF. The DNA of the CDR3 is TGTGCCAGCAGCGTAGGGCAGGGCTTCTATGGCTACACCTTC.

The count of this clone is one. This chain joins TRBV27 and TRBJ2-1; 11 bases are shared with TRBD2. Losses at the gene ends were 2 bases for V and 6 bases for J; bases not matched to a gene: 6. CDR3 size: 16 residues. Germline loops: CDR1 MNHEY, CDR2 SMNVEV (reference sequence). The CDR3 DNA reads TGTGCCAGCAGTTTAGTTGTAGCGGGGGGGCGCAATGAGCAGTTCTTC. This encodes CASSLVVAGGRNEQFF.

The chain links TRBV10-2 to TRBJ2-2; TRBD2 matches at 8 bases. Unmatched junction bases numbered 4, after V lost 6 bases and J lost 4 bases. Germline CDR1 WSHSY, CDR2 SAAADI. The CDR3 sequence is 14 residues long. For the CDR3, the DNA is TGCGCCAGCAGAGGGACTAGTCGCACCGGGGAGCTGTTTTTT. It is translated as CASRGTSRTGELFF.

This chain links TRBV5-8 with TRBJ1-1; a weak D match, TRBD1 (5 bases). Trimming removed 5 bases at V and 3 bases at J, with 14 bases between. The CDR3 extends over 14 amino acids. Germline CDR1 is SGHTS and CDR2 is YDEGEE. The CDR3 sequence: CASRWVQGHTEAFF. The CDR3 bases are TGTGCCAGCAGATGGGTCCAGGGCCACACTGAAGCTTTCTTT.

The V call is TRBV7-2, the J call TRBJ1-5; D is ambiguous. Germline CDR1 reads SGHTA; CDR2 reads FQGNSA. V gave up 5 bases and J gave up 5 bases, with 10 bases separating them. There are 13 residues in the CDR3. The CDR3 DNA follows: TGTGCCAGCAGCCCTGATTCAGATCAGCCCCAGCATTTT. Translation gives CASSPDSDQPQHF. Variable domain in full (rest from reference TRBV7-2 and TRBJ1-5): GAGVSQSPSNKVTEKGKDVELRCDPISGHTALYWYRQSLGQGLEFLIYFQGNSAPDKSGLPSDRFSAERTGGSVSTLTIQRTQQEDSAVYLCASSPDSDQPQHFGDGTRLSIL.

The chain has TRBV19 and TRBJ2-2; D is uncertain. There are 14 residues in the CDR3. Per germline, CDR1 LNHDA and CDR2 SQIVND (reference sequence). Trimming shortened V by 7 bases and J by 2 bases, and 11 bases separated the two germline ends. CDR3 sequence reads: CASTHRLNTGELFF. The CDR3 coding sequence is TGTGCCAGTACCCATCGACTCAACACCGGGGAGCTGTTTTTT. Supplemented by reference TRBV19 and TRBJ2-2, the full variable domain reads DGGITQSPKYLFRKEGQNVTLSCEQNLNHDAMYWYRQDPGQGLRLIYYSQIVNDFQKGDIAEGYSVSREKKESFPLTVTSAQKNPTAFYLCASTHRLNTGELFFGEGSRLTVL.

The chain has TRBV11-2 and TRBJ2-3; TRBD2 agrees at 13 bases. Germline V lookup: CDR1 SGHAT, CDR2 FQNNGV. The junction had 9 bases not matched to a gene; V was cut back by 6 bases and J by 9 bases. The CDR3 consists of 15 residues. CDR3 region: CASSQLAGGPPTQYF. CDR3 DNA sequence: TGTGCCAGCAGTCAACTAGCGGGAGGGCCTCCGACGCAGTATTTT.

This chain uses TRBV27 with TRBJ1-6; unclear D gene. Trimming shortened V by 4 bases and J by 8 bases, and 9 bases separated the two germline ends. Looked up from germline, CDR1 is MNHEY and CDR2 is SMNVEV (reference sequence). The CDR3 has 13 amino acids. The CDR3 region is CASSSRKDSPLHF. The CDR3, as DNA: TGTGCCAGCAGTTCTAGAAAGGATTCACCCCTCCACTTT.

The chain employs TRBV5-4 and TRBJ2-7, with 8 nucleotides matching TRBD2. Germline V gene sequence: CDR1 SGHNT, CDR2 YYREEE (reference sequence). Trimming cost V 3 bases and J 5 bases; bases outside gene matches: 10. This CDR3 is 15 amino acids long. In DNA, the CDR3 is TGTGCCAGCAGCTCCCTCGGCCGGGGGGGAGACGAGCAGTACTTC. It translates to CASSSLGRGGDEQYF.

CDR3 nucleotides: TGTGCCAGCAGCTTACAGTACAATGAGCAGTTCTTC. Translated, it gives CASSLQYNEQFF. The V call is TRBV11-2, the J call TRBJ2-1; D remains ambiguous. The V gene's germline CDR1 is SGHAT and CDR2 FQNNGV. Trimming removed 2 bases from V and 4 bases from J, with 3 bases in between. This CDR3 spans 12 amino acids.

The rearrangement uses TRBV2 and TRBJ1-5; TRBD1 is a possible D gene (6 bases). Germline V lookup: CDR1 SNHLY, CDR2 FYNNEI. The germline V and J ends were trimmed by 3 bases and 10 bases, with 13 bases remaining between them. The CDR3 is made up of 13 amino acids. CDR3 bases: TGTGCCAGCAGTGATTTTAGACAGGCACCCCAGCATTTT. Amino acids: CASSDFRQAPQHF.

The chain employs TRBV6-1 and TRBJ2-2, with no clear D. The CDR3 consists of 14 residues. Trimming left V 0 bases short and J 3 bases short, with 5 bases between. Germline V gives CDR1 MNHNS, CDR2 SASEGT. The CDR3 loop reads CASSEASDTGELFF. DNA for the CDR3: TGTGCCAGCAGTGAAGCTTCAGACACCGGGGAGCTGTTTTTT.

The chain recombines TRBV7-2 with TRBJ2-1; the match to TRBD2 covers 7 bases. V dropped 5 bases and J dropped 7; count of bases not matched to a gene: 8. CDR1 is SGHTA, CDR2 FQGNSA, per germline. The CDR3 extends over 14 amino acids. The chain's CDR3 is CASSPLRETNEQFF. In nucleotides, the CDR3 is TGTGCCAGCAGCCCTCTGCGGGAGACTAATGAGCAGTTCTTC.

This chain joins TRBV6-6 and TRBJ2-7; 8 bases are shared with TRBD1. From germline, CDR1 is MNHNY and CDR2 SVGAGI (reference sequence). V gave up 6 bases and J gave up 3 bases; unmatched junction bases: 4. The CDR3 runs 13 residues. CDR3 sequence: CASSSGTGYEQYF. CDR3 in DNA: TGTGCCAGCAGCTCCGGGACAGGCTACGAGCAGTACTTC.

The CDR3 nucleotides are TGTGCCAGCAGCGTATCAGGGGGTGAGGCAAAAAAACTGTTTTTT. Its translation: CASSVSGGEAKKLFF. The chain couples TRBV7-2 to TRBJ1-4; 7 nucleotides match TRBD1. The CDR3 is 15 residues long. CDR1 and CDR2 (germline): SGHTA, FQGNSA. The J segment lost 9 bases and the V segment lost 5 bases, leaving 12 bases of the junction unmatched.

This chain uses TRBV27 with TRBJ1-2, with D possibly TRBD1 on 5 matching bases. Germline V gene lookup returns CDR1 MNHEY and CDR2 SMNVEV (reference sequence). The CDR3 length is 15 residues. Between the trimmed V and J ends, which lost 0 bases and 7 bases, there was a span of 15 bases. CDR3 loop: CASSLSNQGKSGYTF. DNA for the CDR3: TGTGCCAGCAGTTTATCAAACCAGGGCAAGAGTGGCTACACCTTC.

This chain uses TRBV28 with TRBJ1-2; 9 positions match TRBD1. V lost 6 bases to trimming and J lost 4 bases; unmatched junction nucleotides: 9. The V gene's germline CDR1 is MDHEN and CDR2 SYDVKM. The CDR3 totals 15 residues. The CDR3 protein is CASSPTGGESYGYTF. In DNA, the CDR3 is TGTGCCAGCAGCCCCACAGGGGGCGAGAGCTATGGCTACACCTTC.

The chain links TRBV2 to TRBJ1-1; D is perhaps TRBD1 (5 bases). Per the germline V gene, CDR1 is SNHLY and CDR2 is FYNNEI. Trimming removed 1 base at V and 11 bases at J, with 11 bases between. This CDR3 contains 12 residues. CDR3 protein: CASSEGGPAAFF. The CDR3 DNA sequence: TGTGCCAGCAGTGAAGGGGGCCCGGCGGCTTTCTTT.

The chain joins TRBV7-2 to TRBJ2-3; 9 positions match TRBD2. Germline assignment: CDR1 SGHTA and CDR2 FQGNSA. The CDR3 is made up of 12 amino acids. The ends lost 1 base at V and 14 bases at J; junction bases unmatched: 4. CDR3 in DNA: TGTGCCAGCAGCTTAGATGCGGGGGGGCCGTATTTT. This encodes CASSLDAGGPYF.

CDR3: CASVGGQTPSPLHF. In DNA form, the CDR3 reads TGTGCCAGCGTAGGGGGACAGACCCCGTCACCCCTCCACTTT. The J gene is TRBJ1-6, the V gene TRBV6-1, with 7 bases matching TRBD1. Germline V gives CDR1 MNHNS, CDR2 SASEGT. Losses at the gene ends were 8 bases for V and 10 bases for J; bases not matched to a gene: 11. The CDR3 spans 14 residues.

This chain links TRBV6-5 with TRBJ1-2, with 10 nucleotides matching TRBD1. The CDR3 contains 14 residues. After removal of 6 bases from V and 7 bases from J, the junction contained 8 bases not matched to a gene. Germline lookup yields CDR1 MNHEY and CDR2 SVGAGI. This chain's CDR3 is CASSLPGQGVGYTF. For the CDR3, the DNA is TGTGCCAGCAGCCTCCCCGGACAGGGGGTTGGCTACACCTTC.

The rearrangement uses TRBV19 and TRBJ2-1; the match to TRBD2 covers 7 bases. V lost 10 bases to trimming and J lost 9 bases; unmatched junction nucleotides: 15. This CDR3 comprises 14 residues. Germline assignment: CDR1 LNHDA and CDR2 SQIVND (reference sequence). The CDR3 loop is CATLPGGRASEQFF. The CDR3 DNA follows: TGTGCCACCCTACCGGGTGGGAGGGCAAGTGAGCAGTTCTTC.

This chain joins TRBV18 and TRBJ2-7; a weak D match, TRBD1 (6 bases). Germline CDR1 is KGHSH and CDR2 is LQKENI. The CDR3 loop spans 13 amino acids. Trimming took 5 bases from V and 6 from J, leaving 14 bases between them. The CDR3 region has the DNA TGTGCCAGCTCAGGTACAACAGGGTTCGAGCAGTACTTC. This encodes CASSGTTGFEQYF.

The chain combines TRBV4-1 with TRBJ1-2; possible D gene TRBD1, 5 bases. CDR3 size: 16 residues. The V gene lost 0 bases and the J gene lost 0 bases, with 11 bases spanning the gap. Germline V gives CDR1 MGHRA, CDR2 YSYEKL. The chain's CDR3 is CASSQEGVGTNYGYTF. Here the CDR3 DNA reads TGCGCCAGCAGCCAAGAAGGGGTGGGAACTAACTATGGCTACACCTTC.

The chain has TRBV12-5 and TRBJ1-4; TRBD1 aligns across 9 bases. The length of the CDR3 is 15 residues. Losses at the gene ends were 4 bases for V and 7 bases for J; bases not matched to a gene: 7. Germline CDR1 and CDR2: LGHNT and FRNRAP. CDR3 loop: CASGWGDRVGEKLFF. The DNA of the CDR3 is TGTGCTAGTGGTTGGGGGGACAGGGTGGGTGAAAAACTGTTTTTT. Complete variable domain (other parts from reference TRBV12-5 and TRBJ1-4): DARVTQTPRHKVTEMGQEVTMRCQPILGHNTVFWYRQTMMQGLELLAYFRNRAPLDDSGMPKDRFSAEMPDATLATLKIQPSEPRDSAVYFCASGWGDRVGEKLFFGSGTQLSVL.